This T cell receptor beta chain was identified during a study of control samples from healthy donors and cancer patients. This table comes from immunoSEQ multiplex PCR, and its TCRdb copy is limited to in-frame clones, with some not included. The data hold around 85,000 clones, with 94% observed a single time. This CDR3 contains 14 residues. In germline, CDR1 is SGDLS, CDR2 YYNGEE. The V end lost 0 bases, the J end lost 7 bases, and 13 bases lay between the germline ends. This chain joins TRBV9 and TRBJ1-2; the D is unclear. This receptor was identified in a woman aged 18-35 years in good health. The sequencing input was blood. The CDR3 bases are TGTGCCAGCAGCGTAGAAGCCGGGCTCGGTGGCTACACCTTC. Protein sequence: CASSVEAGLGGYTF.